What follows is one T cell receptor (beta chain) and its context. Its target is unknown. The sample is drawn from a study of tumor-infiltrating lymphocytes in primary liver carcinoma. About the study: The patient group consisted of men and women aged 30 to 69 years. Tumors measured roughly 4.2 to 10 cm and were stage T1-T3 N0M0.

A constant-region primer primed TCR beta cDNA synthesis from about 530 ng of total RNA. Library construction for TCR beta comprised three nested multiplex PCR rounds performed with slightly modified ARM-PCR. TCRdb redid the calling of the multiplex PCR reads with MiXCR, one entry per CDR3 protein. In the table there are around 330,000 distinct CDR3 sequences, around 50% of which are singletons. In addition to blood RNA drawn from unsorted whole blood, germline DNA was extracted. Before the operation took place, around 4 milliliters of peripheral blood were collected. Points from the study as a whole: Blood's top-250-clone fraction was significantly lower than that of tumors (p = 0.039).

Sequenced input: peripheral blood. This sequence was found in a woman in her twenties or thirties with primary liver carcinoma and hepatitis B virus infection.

CDR3 nucleotides: TGTGCCAGCAACTTGGGGTTAACTGAGCAGTTCTTC. Translated, it gives CASNLGLTEQFF. The rearrangement uses TRBV11-1 and TRBJ2-1; D gene ambiguous. Germline values: CDR1 SGHAT, CDR2 FQDESV (reference sequence). With 7 bases removed from V and 9 bases from J, the gap between germline ends came to 13 bases. The CDR3 runs 12 residues.